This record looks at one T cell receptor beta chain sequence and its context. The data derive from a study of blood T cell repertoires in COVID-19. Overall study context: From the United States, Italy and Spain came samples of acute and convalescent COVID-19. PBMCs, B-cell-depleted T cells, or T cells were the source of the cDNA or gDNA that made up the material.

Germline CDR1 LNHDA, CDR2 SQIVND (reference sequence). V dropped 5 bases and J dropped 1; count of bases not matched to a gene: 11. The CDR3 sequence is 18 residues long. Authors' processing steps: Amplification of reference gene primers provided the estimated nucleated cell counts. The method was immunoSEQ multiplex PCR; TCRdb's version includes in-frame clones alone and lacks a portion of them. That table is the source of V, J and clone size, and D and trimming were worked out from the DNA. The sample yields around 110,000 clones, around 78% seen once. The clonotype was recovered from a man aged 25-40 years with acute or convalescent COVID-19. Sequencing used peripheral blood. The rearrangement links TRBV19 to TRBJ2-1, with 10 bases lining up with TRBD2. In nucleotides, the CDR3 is TGTGCCAGTAGTGCCTATAGCGGGAGGCTTAATTCCTACAATGAGCAGTTCTTC. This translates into CASSAYSGRLNSYNEQFF.